These T cell receptor beta chains were read from a single sample in a study of high-grade serous ovarian cancer treatment subgroups. Using immunoSEQ multiplex PCR, the repertoire was profiled, and TCRdb retains in-frame clones only, with some absent. Altogether 18,000 or so clones are present, roughly 75% being singletons, with the ten largest covering around 6.4%. The sequencing input was tumor tissue. The receptors here all came from a human donor with high-grade serous ovarian cancer. The CDR3 runs from the conserved cysteine through the conserved F or W. The D gene is left open where the match is weak. Clone size is not always given. Where it is, it says once, few, many or a class for expanded clones.

J gene	D gene	clone size	V gene	CDR3 protein	CDR3 DNA
TRBJ2-1	TRBD1	.	TRBV4-1	CASSQGTGGTYNEQFF	TGCGCCAGCAGCCAAGGGACAGGGGGCACGTACAATGAGCAGTTCTTC
TRBJ1-1	.	.	TRBV19	CASSAGRNTEAFF	TGTGCCAGTAGTGCCGGACGGAACACTGAAGCTTTCTTT
TRBJ2-1	.	.	TRBV20-1	CSAARLNEQFF	TGCAGTGCGGCAAGGCTCAATGAGCAGTTCTTC
TRBJ1-1	TRBD1	.	TRBV6-1	CASSEPGQGRTEAFF	TGTGCCAGCAGTGAACCGGGACAGGGGAGAACTGAAGCTTTCTTT
TRBJ1-4	TRBD1	.	TRBV7-2	CASSPSRQGGSEKLFF	TGTGCCAGCAGCCCGAGTCGACAGGGCGGGAGTGAAAAACTGTTTTTT
TRBJ2-1	TRBD2	.	TRBV19	CASSIGSGRSSYNEQFF	TGTGCCAGTAGTATTGGTAGCGGGAGAAGTTCCTACAATGAGCAGTTCTTC
TRBJ2-3	.	.	TRBV19	CASSKRSGATDTQYF	TGTGCCAGTAGTAAAAGGTCAGGGGCTACAGATACGCAGTATTTT
TRBJ2-1	.	.	TRBV5-1	CASSLNPGARRNEQFF	TGCGCCAGCAGCTTGAATCCGGGAGCAAGGCGGAATGAGCAGTTCTTC
TRBJ1-1	.	.	TRBV7-3	CASSLNTEAFF	TGTGCCAGCAGCTTGAACACTGAAGCTTTCTTT
TRBJ1-2	.	few	TRBV2	CASIERRVEYGYTF	TGTGCCAGCATTGAACGGAGGGTAGAATATGGCTACACCTTC
TRBJ2-7	.	.	TRBV19	CASSPGLVYEQYF	TGTGCCAGTAGTCCGGGACTTGTCTACGAGCAGTACTTC
TRBJ2-5	.	.	TRBV5-4	CASSSQETQYF	TGTGCCAGCAGCTCACAGGAGACCCAGTACTTC
TRBJ1-2	.	.	TRBV18	CASSPRTGNYGYTF	TGTGCCAGCTCACCTAGGACGGGGAACTATGGCTACACCTTC
TRBJ2-2	.	.	TRBV11-2	CASSLSSTGTGELFF	TGTGCCAGCAGCTTATCCTCGACGGGCACCGGGGAGCTGTTTTTT
TRBJ2-7	.	.	TRBV20-1	CSAERSYEQYF	TGCAGTGCCGAGCGGTCCTACGAGCAGTACTTC
TRBJ1-5	.	few	TRBV2	CASGFYSNQPQHF	TGTGCCAGCGGTTTTTATAGCAATCAGCCCCAGCATTTT
TRBJ2-1	TRBD2	.	TRBV5-1	CASSSGTSGYNEQFF	TGCGCCAGCAGCTCCGGGACTAGCGGCTACAATGAGCAGTTCTTC
TRBJ2-5	.	.	TRBV18	CASSPGAYQETQYF	TGTGCCAGCTCACCAGGGGCCTACCAAGAGACCCAGTACTTC
TRBJ1-2	.	.	TRBV7-8	CASSLAGRSNYGYTF	TGTGCCAGCAGCCTAGCAGGGCGTTCTAACTATGGCTACACCTTC
TRBJ2-5	.	once	TRBV27	CASSDSGLWTQYF	TGTGCCAGCAGTGATTCGGGCCTATGGACCCAGTACTTC
TRBJ1-2	.	few	TRBV19	CASTQGKDGYTF	TGTGCCAGTACACAGGGTAAGGACGGCTACACCTTC
TRBJ2-7	TRBD1	.	TRBV4-1	CASSQDPGGYEQYF	TGCGCCAGCAGCCAAGATCCAGGGGGATACGAGCAGTACTTC
TRBJ2-5	.	large	TRBV7-9	CASSPPRGETQYF	TGTGCCAGCAGCCCCCCACGGGGAGAGACCCAGTACTTC
TRBJ1-4	.	few	TRBV5-8	CASTYPGQVYEKLFF	TGTGCCAGCACCTATCCGGGGCAGGTGTATGAAAAACTGTTTTTT
TRBJ2-1	TRBD1	.	TRBV7-9	CASRFSDRGLNNEQFF	TGTGCCAGCAGGTTTTCCGACAGGGGGCTAAACAATGAGCAGTTCTTC
TRBJ2-3	TRBD2	.	TRBV10-2	CASSGRRDTQYF	TGCGCCAGCAGCGGGAGGAGGGATACGCAGTATTTT
TRBJ1-1	TRBD1	.	TRBV30	CAWSRQGSMNTEAFF	TGTGCCTGGAGTAGACAGGGGTCTATGAACACTGAAGCTTTCTTT
TRBJ2-3	.	.	TRBV19	CASSASHLGTVF	TGTGCCAGTAGTGCCTCTCACCTGGGCACGGTTTTT
TRBJ2-3	TRBD2	.	TRBV7-2	CASSSRREGLDTQYF	TGTGCCAGCAGCTCTCGGCGGGAGGGCCTAGATACGCAGTATTTT